This TCR beta chain originates from a study of T cells expressing NK-cell markers. From the 5' RACE reads, TCRdb lists one entry per CDR3 protein and no DNA. The sample data list 140,000 to 150,000 distinct CDR3 sequences. The clonotype was recovered from a man younger than 35 in good health. Material: blood T cells: a sorted CD56 or NKG2C T cell subset, CD4+ or CD8+ T cells, or bulk PBMC T cells (not recorded which).

The CDR3 sequence: CASSLWAGNTEAFF. This chain joins TRBV5-1 and TRBJ1-1. The CDR3 contains 14 residues. From germline, CDR1 is SGHRS and CDR2 YFSETQ.